This T cell receptor (beta chain) is from a study of human T cells and chemical hapten exposure. Across the whole study: DPC (0.01%) was patch tested on the upper back and read at 6 days.

One entry per CDR3 protein results from TCRdb running MiXCR on the RACE reads. The sample yields a few hundred thousand distinct CDR3 sequences, 4.5% to 7% seen once. Whole-study findings and limits: Significantly more large CDR3 similarity clusters arose among expanded TCRs than among controls. The number of TCRs above 1 in 1000 frequency did not change after DPC sensitization.

As to time point: pre-sensitization, week 0. Noted treatment: therapeutic diphenylcyclopropenone sensitization with weekly scalp DPC. V lost 3 bases to trimming and J lost 1 base, with 25 bases between them. CDR3 length: 20 residues. This clonotype was observed a handful of times. What it binds is not known. Sequenced material: whole blood, taken in connection with sensitization to the hapten diphenylcyclopropenone (DPC). This TCR derives from a woman younger than 35 with alopecia areata. Some clones in this sample may be carry-over from other donors' samples. This chain joins TRBV12-3 or TRBV12-4 and TRBJ1-5, with D perhaps matching TRBD1 (5 bases). CDR3 in DNA: TGTGCCAGCAGTTTTCCTCTTAAGGGGCAGACTAGATTCAGCAATCAGCCCCAGCATTTT. Encoded protein: CASSFPLKGQTRFSNQPQHF.